Below are 15 T cell receptor beta chains sequenced from a single sample in a study of cytomegalovirus exposure and HLA in healthy donors. 60 Vbeta and 13 Jbeta primers were used in PCR. Clones were read by immunoSEQ multiplex PCR, and TCRdb kept only the in-frame ones, dropping some. The sample records 150,000 to 170,000 clones, over 65% being singletons. Sequencing was carried out using PBMCs. The receptor set was obtained from a woman aged 40 to 50 in good health and CMV-seronegative.

The chain combines TRBV5-4 with TRBJ1-1; TRBD1 aligns across 11 bases. The CDR3 totals 17 residues. Germline CDR1 and CDR2: SGHNT and YYREEE (reference sequence). The V segment lost 5 bases and the J segment 5 bases; nucleotides outside the gene matches: 14. The CDR3 region is CASSQFGQGAGRTEAFF. The CDR3 DNA reads as TGTGCCAGCAGTCAATTCGGACAGGGGGCTGGGCGGACTGAAGCTTTCTTT.

The V gene is TRBV4-1, the J gene TRBJ1-1; D is ambiguous. This CDR3 comprises 14 residues. The germline V gene encodes CDR1 MGHRA and CDR2 YSYEKL. The V gene lost 4 bases and the J gene lost 6 bases, with 15 bases spanning the gap. The CDR3 DNA follows: TGCGCCAGCAGCCGACTTTCCCGAGAAGCTGAAGCTTTCTTT. It codes for CASSRLSREAEAFF.

V usage is TRBV5-1 and J usage is TRBJ1-5; 7 bases fit TRBD1. The CDR3 is 15 amino acids. Per germline, CDR1 SGHRS and CDR2 YFSETQ. V lost 4 bases and J lost 4; bases outside the gene matches: 8. For the CDR3, the DNA is TGCGCCAGCAGCCTCAATACAGGGGAAAATCAGCCCCAGCATTTT. Residues: CASSLNTGENQPQHF. Full variable domain (missing parts from reference TRBV5-1 and TRBJ1-5): KAGVTQTPRYLIKTRGQQVTLSCSPISGHRSVSWYQQTPGQGLQFLFEYFSETQRNKGNFPGRFSGRQFSNSRSEMNVSTLELGDSALYLCASSLNTGENQPQHFGDGTRLSIL.

The V gene is TRBV5-4, the J gene TRBJ2-5; 10 nucleotides line up with TRBD2. The V segment lost 4 bases and the J segment 4 bases; nucleotides outside the gene matches: 7. Germline lookup yields CDR1 SGHNT and CDR2 YYREEE (reference sequence). The CDR3 spans 15 residues. CDR3 DNA sequence: TGTGCCAGCAGCGAAGGACTAGCGGAACGAGAGACCCAGTACTTC. Residues: CASSEGLAERETQYF. The variable domain in full, completed from reference TRBV5-4 and TRBJ2-5, reads ETGVTQSPTHLIKTRGQQVTLRCSSQSGHNTVSWYQQALGQGPQFIFQYYREEENGRGNFPPRFSGLQFPNYSSELNVNALELDDSALYLCASSEGLAERETQYFGPGTRLLVL.

The chain couples TRBV7-6 to TRBJ1-3; a possible D gene is TRBD1 (6 bases). Germline lookup yields CDR1 SGHVS and CDR2 FNYEAQ. This CDR3 contains 15 residues. Deletions cut 0 bases from V and 2 bases from J, with 8 bases between. In DNA, the CDR3 is TGTGCCAGCAGCTTAGCCACAGGGCCTGGAAACACCATATATTTT. Amino acids: CASSLATGPGNTIYF.

The chain couples TRBV9 to TRBJ1-2; D might be TRBD1 (5 bases). CDR3 length: 13 amino acids. Germline lookup yields CDR1 SGDLS and CDR2 YYNGEE. Trimming stripped 4 bases from V and 8 bases from J, with 15 bases between. The CDR3 sequence is CASSPRGGGGYTF. In DNA form, the CDR3 reads TGTGCCAGCAGCCCTCGCGGTGGGGGGGGCTACACCTTC.

This chain uses TRBV11-3 with TRBJ1-2, with TRBD1 as a possible D gene (6 bases). Per germline, CDR1 SGHNT and CDR2 YENEEA. The V gene lost 4 bases and the J gene lost 2 bases, with 11 bases spanning the gap. The CDR3 sequence is 14 residues long. CDR3 amino acids: CASSSGTLNYGYTF. The DNA of the CDR3 is TGTGCCAGCAGCTCAGGGACACTCAACTATGGCTACACCTTC.

The rearrangement links TRBV6-1 to TRBJ2-7; D unclear. CDR3 length equals 14 residues. With 8 bases removed from V and 4 bases from J, the gap between germline ends came to 18 bases. Germline V lookup: CDR1 MNHNS, CDR2 SASEGT. CDR3 nucleotides: TGTGCCAGCCAGTTTAAAGTCAATACGTACGAGCAGTACTTC. As protein: CASQFKVNTYEQYF.

The V call is TRBV6-5, the J call TRBJ1-2, with 11 bases fitting TRBD1. This CDR3 is built from 14 residues. Losses at the gene ends were 7 bases for V and 4 bases for J; bases not matched to a gene: 5. Germline V lookup: CDR1 MNHEY, CDR2 SVGAGI. In DNA, the CDR3 is TGTGCCAGCAAAAGGACAGGGGGCATCTATGGCTACACCTTC. This sequence encodes CASKRTGGIYGYTF.

This clone was picked up one time. The chain is built from TRBV19 and TRBJ2-3; 10 bases fit TRBD1. Per germline, CDR1 LNHDA and CDR2 SQIVND (reference sequence). V was pared by 6 bases and J by 2 bases, with 5 bases of the junction left unmatched. The CDR3 is 15 amino acids. This CDR3 reads CASSATGGNTDTQYF. The CDR3 nucleotides are TGTGCCAGTAGCGCGACAGGGGGCAACACAGATACGCAGTATTTT.

V usage is TRBV4-1 and J usage is TRBJ2-4; D is perhaps TRBD2 (7 bases). The CDR3 runs to 13 residues. V was shortened by 3 bases and J by 8 bases, with 11 bases between the two germline ends. The V gene's germline CDR1 is MGHRA and CDR2 YSYEKL. This CDR3 is CASSQVGGDIQYF. Written as DNA, the CDR3 is TGCGCCAGCAGCCAGGTAGGGGGGGACATTCAGTACTTC.

The chain joins TRBV4-2 to TRBJ1-5; no clear D gene. From germline, CDR1 is LGHNA and CDR2 YNFKEQ. With 0 bases removed from V and 4 bases from J, the gap between germline ends came to 10 bases. The CDR3 loop spans 15 amino acids. The DNA for the CDR3 is TGTGCCAGCAGCCAAGAGTCGGTTCCGAATCAGCCCCAGCATTTT. It encodes CASSQESVPNQPQHF.

CDR3 sequence reads: CASSLSYRRTASYEQYF. The CDR3 bases are TGTGCCAGCAGTTTATCGTATAGGAGGACAGCCTCCTACGAGCAGTACTTC. This chain links TRBV27 with TRBJ2-7, with D tentatively TRBD1 (6 bases). V lost 0 bases, J lost 0 bases, and 15 bases lay in between. The germline V gene has CDR1 MNHEY and CDR2 SMNVEV (reference sequence). CDR3 size: 17 residues.

This clone was seen once. The chain uses TRBV28 and TRBJ2-7; 10 positions match TRBD1. Germline V lookup: CDR1 MDHEN, CDR2 SYDVKM. The CDR3 totals 15 residues. After removal of 6 bases from V and 2 bases from J, the junction contained 7 bases not matched to a gene. CDR3 in DNA: TGTGCCAGCAGCTCACCGGGACAGGGGCCCTACGAGCAGTACTTC. It specifies CASSSPGQGPYEQYF.

The chain combines TRBV4-1 with TRBJ2-1; TRBD2 matches 9 bases. This CDR3 has 19 residues. The J segment lost 2 bases and the V segment lost 0 bases, leaving 11 bases of the junction unmatched. Looked up from germline, CDR1 is MGHRA and CDR2 is YSYEKL. DNA of the CDR3: TGCGCCAGCAGCCAAGAGCCGACTAGCGGATATGGGGCCTACAATGAGCAGTTCTTC. Translation gives CASSQEPTSGYGAYNEQFF.